This T cell receptor beta chain was retrieved from a study of shared clonotypes between healthy human individuals. Genomic DNA from each subset was divided evenly over several immunoSEQ plates. The protocol was immunoSEQ multiplex PCR, while the TCRdb copy is restricted to in-frame clones and leaves out a portion. Here the sample spans approximately 2,300,000 clones, about 90% being singletons. The ends were cut back, 2 bases at V and 10 bases at J, with 15 bases in the middle. Germline CDR1 GTSNPN, CDR2 SVGIG (reference sequence). There are 13 residues in the CDR3. The sequenced material came from naive CD4+ T cells from PBMCs. Subset described: CD45RA+ positively selected. The clonotype was recovered from a man younger than 35 in good health. Some clones in this sample may be carry-over from other donors' samples. This chain joins TRBV30 and TRBJ2-1; D assignment may be TRBD1 or TRBD2 (5 bases each). Written as DNA, the CDR3 is TGTGCCTGGAGTCCGCCAGGGAGCAGAGAGCAGTTCTTC. Translation: CAWSPPGSREQFF. Drawing the rest from reference TRBV30 and TRBJ2-1, the complete variable domain is SQTIHQWPATLVQPVGSPLSLECTVEGTSNPNLYWYRQAAGRGLQLLFYSVGIGQISSEVPQNLSASRPQDRQFILSSKKLLLSDSGFYLCAWSPPGSREQFFGPGTRLTVL.